This T cell receptor beta chain is drawn from a study of cytomegalovirus exposure and HLA in healthy donors. Assay used: immunoSEQ multiplex PCR; TCRdb lists only in-frame clones, some missing. The table records about 160,000 clones, 96% of them present only once. Turning to this clone: The antigen is not known.

The CDR3 covers 15 residues. V was pared by 3 bases and J by 6 bases, with 8 bases of the junction left unmatched. Germline CDR1 reads SGDLS; CDR2 reads YYNGEE. Findings and limits, study-wide: The classifier reportedly diagnosed cytomegalovirus status with high sensitivity and specificity. According to a later analysis, TCR clusters from the first cohort tended to co-occur in the 100 to 150 validation repertoires.

The sequencing sample was made of PBMCs. The clonotype comes from a woman between 18 and 30 years old in good health and CMV-seronegative. The chain employs TRBV9 and TRBJ1-2; 10 bases are shared with TRBD1. Here the CDR3 reads CASSARGQGTNGYTF. In nucleotides, the CDR3 is TGTGCCAGCAGCGCACGGGGACAGGGGACCAATGGCTACACCTTC. The full variable domain, its missing parts supplied by reference TRBV9 and TRBJ1-2, is DSGVTQTPKHLITATGQRVTLRCSPRSGDLSVYWYQQSLDQGLQFLIQYYNGEERAKGNILERFSAQQFPDLHSELNLSSLELGDSALYFCASSARGQGTNGYTFGSGTRLTVV.